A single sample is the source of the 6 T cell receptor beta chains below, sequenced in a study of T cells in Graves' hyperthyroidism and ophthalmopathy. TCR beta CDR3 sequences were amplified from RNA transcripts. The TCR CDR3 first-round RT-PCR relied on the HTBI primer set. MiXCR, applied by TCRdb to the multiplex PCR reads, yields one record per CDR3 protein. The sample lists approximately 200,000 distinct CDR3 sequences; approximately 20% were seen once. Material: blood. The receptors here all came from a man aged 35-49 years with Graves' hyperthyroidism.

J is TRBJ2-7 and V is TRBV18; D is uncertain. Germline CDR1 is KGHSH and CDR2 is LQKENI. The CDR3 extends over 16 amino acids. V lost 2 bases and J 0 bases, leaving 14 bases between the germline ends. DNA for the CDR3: TGTGCCAGCTCACCAGTTGGTGGGCCTAGCTCCTACGAGCAGTACTTC. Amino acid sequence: CASSPVGGPSSYEQYF.

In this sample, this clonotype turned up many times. CDR3 sequence (DNA): TGTGCCAGCAGCTCCTGGACAGGGACGACTGGAAACACCATATATTTT. Translating it yields CASSSWTGTTGNTIYF. This chain connects TRBV7-9 to TRBJ1-3; 8 bases map to TRBD1. The CDR3 consists of 16 residues. Per the germline V gene, CDR1 is SEHNR and CDR2 is FQNEAQ (reference sequence). The ends lost 4 bases at V and 2 bases at J; junction bases unmatched: 7.

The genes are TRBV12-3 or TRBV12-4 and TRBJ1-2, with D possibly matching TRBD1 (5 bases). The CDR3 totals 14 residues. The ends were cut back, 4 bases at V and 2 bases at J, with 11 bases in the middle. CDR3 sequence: CASSSGLKNYGYTF. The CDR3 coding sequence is TGTGCCAGCAGTTCAGGGTTGAAGAACTATGGCTACACCTTC.

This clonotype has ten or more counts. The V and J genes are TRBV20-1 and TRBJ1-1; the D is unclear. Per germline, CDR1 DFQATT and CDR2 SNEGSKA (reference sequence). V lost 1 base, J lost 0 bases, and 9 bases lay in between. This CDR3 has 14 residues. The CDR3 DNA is TGCAGTGCTAGAGTCAAGGGAATGAACACTGAAGCTTTCTTT. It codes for CSARVKGMNTEAFF.

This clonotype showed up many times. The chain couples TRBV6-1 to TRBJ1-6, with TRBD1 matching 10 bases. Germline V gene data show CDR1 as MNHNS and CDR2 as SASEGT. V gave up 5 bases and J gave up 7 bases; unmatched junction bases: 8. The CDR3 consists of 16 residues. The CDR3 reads CASSLEGGQGNSPLHF. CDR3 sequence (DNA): TGTGCCAGCAGTCTAGAGGGGGGACAGGGGAATTCACCCCTCCACTTT.

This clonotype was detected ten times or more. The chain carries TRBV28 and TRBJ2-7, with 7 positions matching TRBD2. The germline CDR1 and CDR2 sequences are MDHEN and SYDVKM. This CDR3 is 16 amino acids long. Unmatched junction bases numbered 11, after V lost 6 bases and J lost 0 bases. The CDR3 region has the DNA TGTGCCAGCAGCATACTAGGAGCGGGAAGCTCCTACGAGCAGTACTTC. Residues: CASSILGAGSSYEQYF.